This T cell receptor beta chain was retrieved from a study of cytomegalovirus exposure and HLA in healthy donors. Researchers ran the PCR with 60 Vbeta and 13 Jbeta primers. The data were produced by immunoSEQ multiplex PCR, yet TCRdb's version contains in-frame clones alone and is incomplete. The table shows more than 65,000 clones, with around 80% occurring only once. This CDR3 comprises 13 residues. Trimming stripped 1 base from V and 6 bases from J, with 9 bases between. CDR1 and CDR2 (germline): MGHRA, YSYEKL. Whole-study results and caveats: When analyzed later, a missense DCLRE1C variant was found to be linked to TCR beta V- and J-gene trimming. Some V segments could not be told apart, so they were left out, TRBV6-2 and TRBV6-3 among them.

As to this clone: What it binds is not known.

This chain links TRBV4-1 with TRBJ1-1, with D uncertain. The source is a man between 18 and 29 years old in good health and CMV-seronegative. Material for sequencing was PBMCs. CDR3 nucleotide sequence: TGCGCCAGCAGCCAAGGGGCCTGGGCTGAAGCTTTCTTT. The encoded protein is CASSQGAWAEAFF.